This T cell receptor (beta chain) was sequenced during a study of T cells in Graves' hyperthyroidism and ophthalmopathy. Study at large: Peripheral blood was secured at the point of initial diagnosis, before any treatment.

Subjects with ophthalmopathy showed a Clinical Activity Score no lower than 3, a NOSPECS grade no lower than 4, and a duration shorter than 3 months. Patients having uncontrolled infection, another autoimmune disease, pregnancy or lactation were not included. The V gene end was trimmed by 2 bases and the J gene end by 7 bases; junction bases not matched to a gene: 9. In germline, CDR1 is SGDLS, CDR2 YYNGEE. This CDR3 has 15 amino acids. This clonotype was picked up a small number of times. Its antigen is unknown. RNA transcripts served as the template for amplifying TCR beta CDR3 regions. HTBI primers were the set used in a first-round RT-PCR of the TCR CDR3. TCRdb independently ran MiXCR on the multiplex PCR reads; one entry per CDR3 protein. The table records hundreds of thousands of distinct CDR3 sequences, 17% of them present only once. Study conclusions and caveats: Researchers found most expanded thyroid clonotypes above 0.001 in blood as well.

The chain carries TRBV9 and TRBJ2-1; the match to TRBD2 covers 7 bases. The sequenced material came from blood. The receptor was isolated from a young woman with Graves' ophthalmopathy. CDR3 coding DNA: TGTGCCAGCAGCGTGTCATCCGCGGGGGTTAATGAGCAGTTCTTC. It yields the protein CASSVSSAGVNEQFF.